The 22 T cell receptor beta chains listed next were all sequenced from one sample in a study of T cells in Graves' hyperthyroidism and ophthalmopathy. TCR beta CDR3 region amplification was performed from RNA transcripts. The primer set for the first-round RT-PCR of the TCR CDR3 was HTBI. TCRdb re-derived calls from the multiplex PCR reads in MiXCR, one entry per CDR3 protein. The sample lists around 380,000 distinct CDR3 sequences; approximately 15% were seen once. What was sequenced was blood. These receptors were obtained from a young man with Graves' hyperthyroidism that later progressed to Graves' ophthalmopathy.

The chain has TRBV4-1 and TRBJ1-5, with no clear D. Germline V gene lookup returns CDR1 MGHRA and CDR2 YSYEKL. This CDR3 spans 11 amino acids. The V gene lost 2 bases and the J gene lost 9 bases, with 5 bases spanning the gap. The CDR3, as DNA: TGCGCCAGCAGCCAACAGGCGCCCCAGCATTTT. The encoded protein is CASSQQAPQHF.

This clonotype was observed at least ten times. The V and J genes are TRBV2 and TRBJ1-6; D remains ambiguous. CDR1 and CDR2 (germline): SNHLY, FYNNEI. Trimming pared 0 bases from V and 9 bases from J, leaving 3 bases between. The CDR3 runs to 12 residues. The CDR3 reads CASSEALSPLHF. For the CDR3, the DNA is TGTGCCAGCAGTGAAGCGCTTTCACCCCTCCACTTT.

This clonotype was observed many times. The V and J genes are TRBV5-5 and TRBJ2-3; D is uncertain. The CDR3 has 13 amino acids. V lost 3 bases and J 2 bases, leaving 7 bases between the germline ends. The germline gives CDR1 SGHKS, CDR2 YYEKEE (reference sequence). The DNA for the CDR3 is TGTGCCAGCAGCTCCCTAAACACAGATACGCAGTATTTT. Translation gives CASSSLNTDTQYF.

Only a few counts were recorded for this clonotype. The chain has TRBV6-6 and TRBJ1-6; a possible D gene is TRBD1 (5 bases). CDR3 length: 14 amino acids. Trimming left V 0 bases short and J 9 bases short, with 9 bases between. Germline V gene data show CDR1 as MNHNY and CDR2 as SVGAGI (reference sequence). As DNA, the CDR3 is TGTGCCAGCAGTTACTCGGGTGGGGGTTCACCCCTCCACTTT. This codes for CASSYSGGGSPLHF.

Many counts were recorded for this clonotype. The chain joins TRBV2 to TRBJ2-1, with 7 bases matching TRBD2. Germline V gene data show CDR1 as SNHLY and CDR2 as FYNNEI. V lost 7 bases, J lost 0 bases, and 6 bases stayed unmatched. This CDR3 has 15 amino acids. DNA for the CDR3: TGTGCCAGCACCGTAGCGGGTAGCTCCTACAATGAGCAGTTCTTC. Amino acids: CASTVAGSSYNEQFF. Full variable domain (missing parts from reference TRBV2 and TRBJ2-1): EPEVTQTPSHQVTQMGQEVILRCVPISNHLYFYWYRQILGQKVEFLVSFYNNEISEKSEIFDDQFSVERPDGSNFTLKIRSTKLEDSAMYFCASTVAGSSYNEQFFGPGTRLTVL.

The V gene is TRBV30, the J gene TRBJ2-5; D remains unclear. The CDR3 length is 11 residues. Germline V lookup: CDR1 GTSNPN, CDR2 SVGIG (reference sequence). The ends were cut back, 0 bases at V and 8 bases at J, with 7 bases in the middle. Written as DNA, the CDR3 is TGTGCCTGGAGTGTAGCAGGAACCCAGTACTTC. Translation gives CAWSVAGTQYF.

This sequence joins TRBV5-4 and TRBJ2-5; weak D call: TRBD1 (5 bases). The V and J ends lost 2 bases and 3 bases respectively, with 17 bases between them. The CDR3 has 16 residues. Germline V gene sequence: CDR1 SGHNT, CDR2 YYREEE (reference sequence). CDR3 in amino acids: CASSLTGTYFKETQYF. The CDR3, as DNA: TGTGCCAGCAGCTTAACAGGAACCTACTTTAAAGAGACCCAGTACTTC.

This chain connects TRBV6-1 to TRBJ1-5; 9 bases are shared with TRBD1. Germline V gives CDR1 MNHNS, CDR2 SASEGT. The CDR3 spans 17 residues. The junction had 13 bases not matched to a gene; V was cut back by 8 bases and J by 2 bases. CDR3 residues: CASQGDRWTGGNQPQHF. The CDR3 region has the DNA TGTGCCAGCCAGGGGGACCGGTGGACAGGGGGCAATCAGCCCCAGCATTTT.

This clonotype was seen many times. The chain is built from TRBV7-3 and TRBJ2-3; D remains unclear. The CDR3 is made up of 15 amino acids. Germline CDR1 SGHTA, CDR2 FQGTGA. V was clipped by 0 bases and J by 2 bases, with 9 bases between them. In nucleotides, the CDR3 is TGTGCCAGCAGCTTAACGGTGGTGGCCACAGATACGCAGTATTTT. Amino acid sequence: CASSLTVVATDTQYF.

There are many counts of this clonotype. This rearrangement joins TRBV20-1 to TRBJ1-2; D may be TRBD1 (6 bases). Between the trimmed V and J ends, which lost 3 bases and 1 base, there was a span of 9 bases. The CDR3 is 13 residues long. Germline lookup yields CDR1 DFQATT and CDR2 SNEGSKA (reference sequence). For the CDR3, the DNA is TGCAGTGCTAGTGAGGGGGGTAACTATGGCTACACCTTC. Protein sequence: CSASEGGNYGYTF.

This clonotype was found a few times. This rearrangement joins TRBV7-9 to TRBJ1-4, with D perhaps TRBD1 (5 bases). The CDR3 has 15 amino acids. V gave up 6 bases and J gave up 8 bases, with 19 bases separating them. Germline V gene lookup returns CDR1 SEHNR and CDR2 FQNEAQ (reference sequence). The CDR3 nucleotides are TGTGCCAGCAGAGAAACGGGACGGCGAGAGGAAAAACTGTTTTTT. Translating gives CASRETGRREEKLFF. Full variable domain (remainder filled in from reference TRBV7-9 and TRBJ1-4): DTGVSQNPRHKITKRGQNVTFRCDPISEHNRLYWYRQTLGQGPEFLTYFQNEAQLEKSRLLSDRFSAERPKGSFSTLEIQRTEQGDSAMYLCASRETGRREEKLFFGSGTQLSVL.

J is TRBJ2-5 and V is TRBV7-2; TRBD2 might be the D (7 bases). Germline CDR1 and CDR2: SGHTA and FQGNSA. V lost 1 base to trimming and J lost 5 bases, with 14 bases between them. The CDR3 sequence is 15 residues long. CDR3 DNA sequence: TGTGCCAGCAGCTTAGTCTCGCGGGGGCCTGAGACCCAGTACTTC. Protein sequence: CASSLVSRGPETQYF.

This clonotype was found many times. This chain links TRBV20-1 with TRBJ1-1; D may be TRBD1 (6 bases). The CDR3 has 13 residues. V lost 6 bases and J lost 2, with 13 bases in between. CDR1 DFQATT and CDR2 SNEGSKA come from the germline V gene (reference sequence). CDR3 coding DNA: TGCAGTGCCACGACAGGTTATAACACTGAAGCTTTCTTT. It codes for CSATTGYNTEAFF.

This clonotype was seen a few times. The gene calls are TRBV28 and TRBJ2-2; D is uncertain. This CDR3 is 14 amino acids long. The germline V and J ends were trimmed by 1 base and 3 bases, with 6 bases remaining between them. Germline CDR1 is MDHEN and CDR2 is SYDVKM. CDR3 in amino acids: CASSLSTYTGELFF. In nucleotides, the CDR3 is TGTGCCAGCAGTTTATCCACTTACACCGGGGAGCTGTTTTTT.

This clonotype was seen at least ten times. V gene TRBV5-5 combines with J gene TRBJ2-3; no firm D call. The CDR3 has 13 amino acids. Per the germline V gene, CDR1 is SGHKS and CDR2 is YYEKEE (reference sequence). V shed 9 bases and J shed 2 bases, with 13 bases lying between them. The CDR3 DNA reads TGTGCCACCGGATCTGGGTACACAGATACGCAGTATTTT. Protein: CATGSGYTDTQYF. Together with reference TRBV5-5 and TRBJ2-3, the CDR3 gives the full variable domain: DAGVTQSPTHLIKTRGQQVTLRCSPISGHKSVSWYQQVLGQGPQFIFQYYEKEERGRGNFPDRFSARQFPNYSSELNVNALLLGDSALYLCATGSGYTDTQYFGPGTRLTVL.

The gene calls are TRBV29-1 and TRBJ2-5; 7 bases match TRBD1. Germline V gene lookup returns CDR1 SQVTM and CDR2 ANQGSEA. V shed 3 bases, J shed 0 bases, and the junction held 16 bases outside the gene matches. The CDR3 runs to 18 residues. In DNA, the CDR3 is TGCAGCGTTGAGTTGTTAAGTGGGGACAGCAAGTACCAAGAGACCCAGTACTTC. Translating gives CSVELLSGDSKYQETQYF.

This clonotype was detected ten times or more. Here the CDR3 DNA reads TGTGCCAGCAGCCTAGACCCGGGACTAGTGACAGATACGCAGTATTTT. Amino acid sequence: CASSLDPGLVTDTQYF. The rearrangement links TRBV3-1 to TRBJ2-3; 8 positions agree with TRBD2. Losses at the gene ends were 4 bases for V and 3 bases for J; bases not matched to a gene: 9. The germline CDR1 and CDR2 sequences are LGHDT and YNNKEL (reference sequence). The CDR3 contains 16 residues.

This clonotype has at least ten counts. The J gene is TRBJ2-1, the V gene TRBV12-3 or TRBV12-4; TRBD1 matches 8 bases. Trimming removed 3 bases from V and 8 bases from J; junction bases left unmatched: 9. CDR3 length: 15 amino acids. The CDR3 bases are TGTGCCAGCAGTTTCCCGGACAGGGTCGGGGATGAGCAGTTCTTC. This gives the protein CASSFPDRVGDEQFF.

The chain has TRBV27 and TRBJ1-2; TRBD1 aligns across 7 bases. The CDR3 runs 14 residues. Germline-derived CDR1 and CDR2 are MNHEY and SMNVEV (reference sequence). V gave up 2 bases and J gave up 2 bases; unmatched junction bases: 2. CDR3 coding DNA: TGTGCCAGCAGTTTACAGGGGGGCAACTATGGCTACACCTTC. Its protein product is CASSLQGGNYGYTF.

As DNA, the CDR3 is TGTGCCAGCAGTGAATTAAACACCATATATTTT. Translating it yields CASSELNTIYF. This chain joins TRBV25-1 and TRBJ1-3; D is uncertain. V was clipped by 1 base and J by 6 bases, with 1 base between them. The germline V gene has CDR1 MGHDK and CDR2 SYGVNS. The CDR3 consists of 11 residues.

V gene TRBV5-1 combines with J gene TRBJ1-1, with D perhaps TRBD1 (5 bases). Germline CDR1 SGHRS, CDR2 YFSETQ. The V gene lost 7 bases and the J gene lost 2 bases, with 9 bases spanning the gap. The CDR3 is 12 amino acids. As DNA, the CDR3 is TGCGCCAGCCGGGACTTCAACACTGAAGCTTTCTTT. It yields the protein CASRDFNTEAFF.

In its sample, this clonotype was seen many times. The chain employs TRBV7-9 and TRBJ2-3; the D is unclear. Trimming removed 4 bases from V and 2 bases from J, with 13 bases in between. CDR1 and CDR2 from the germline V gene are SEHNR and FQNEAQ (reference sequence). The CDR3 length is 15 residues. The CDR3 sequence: CASSSDQQHTDTQYF. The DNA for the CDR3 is TGTGCCAGCAGCTCGGACCAACAACACACAGATACGCAGTATTTT.